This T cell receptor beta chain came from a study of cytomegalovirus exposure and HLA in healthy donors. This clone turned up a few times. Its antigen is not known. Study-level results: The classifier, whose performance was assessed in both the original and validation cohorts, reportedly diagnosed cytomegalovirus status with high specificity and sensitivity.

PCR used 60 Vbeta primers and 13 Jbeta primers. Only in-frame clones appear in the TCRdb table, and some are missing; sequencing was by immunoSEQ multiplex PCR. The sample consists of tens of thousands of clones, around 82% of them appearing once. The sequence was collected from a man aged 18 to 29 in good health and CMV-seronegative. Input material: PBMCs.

CDR3: CATNTERGTQYF. CDR3 DNA: TGTGCCACAAACACCGAAAGGGGTACGCAGTATTTT. This chain joins TRBV7-3 and TRBJ2-3; possibly TRBD1 for D (5 bases). Germline assignment: CDR1 SGHTA and CDR2 FQGTGA. Trimming took off 10 bases at V and 8 bases at J, with 16 bases between the two ends. The CDR3 has 12 amino acids.